Each of the 13 T cell receptor beta chains below was sequenced from the same sample in a study of blood T cells in healthy people across ages. PCR was performed a second time for about 7 to 11 cycles using a sample-barcoded 5' primer and a J-beta primer mix. TCRdb itself ran the 5' RACE reads through MiXCR, one entry per CDR3 protein. The repertoire holds fewer than 800,000 distinct CDR3 sequences, around a fifth seen once, with under 4% in the top ten. The sample taken for sequencing was blood. The source is a man between 65 and 80 years old in good health.

This clonotype appeared a few times. The chain recombines TRBV20-1 with TRBJ2-7; tentatively, D is TRBD1 or TRBD2 (5 bases each). This CDR3 is built from 14 residues. V lost 6 bases and J lost 6, with 21 bases in between. The germline V gene encodes CDR1 DFQATT and CDR2 SNEGSKA (reference sequence). CDR3 sequence (DNA): TGCAGTGCCATGAAGGGACCCTCGCCCGGCGAGCAGTACTTC. Protein sequence: CSAMKGPSPGEQYF.

The table lists this clonotype with many counts. The chain has TRBV9 and TRBJ2-1; D unresolved. The better agreement between TRBJ2-5 and the DNA end casts doubt on the J call. CDR3 length: 14 amino acids. Germline assignment: CDR1 SGDLS and CDR2 YYNGEE. CDR3 DNA sequence: TGTGCCAGCAGCGTAGGTGGTAGTCGGGAGACCCAGTACTTC. Its translation is CASSVGGSRETQYF.

With regard to this clonotype: A much larger clone lies one base from this, so it may be a read error. V usage is TRBV5-1 and J usage is TRBJ2-3, with 7 bases lining up with TRBD2. Trimming cost V 0 bases and J 3 bases; bases outside gene matches: 10. The germline V gene has CDR1 SGHRS and CDR2 YFSETQ. This CDR3 has 17 residues. CDR3 nucleotides: TGCGCCAGCAGCTTGGTCGGACTAGTCCCGAAGACAGATACGCAGTATTTT. Translation: CASSLVGLVPKTDTQYF.

This clonotype was seen a few times. CDR3 protein: CASSLAGANVYNEQFF. The CDR3 bases are TGTGCCAGCAGTTTGGCGGGCGCGAACGTTTACAATGAGCAGTTCTTC. The J gene is TRBJ2-1, the V gene TRBV27; D is perhaps TRBD2 (5 bases). This CDR3 region has 16 residues. Germline-derived CDR1 and CDR2 are MNHEY and SMNVEV (reference sequence). V lost 3 bases, J lost 4 bases, and 16 bases lay in between.

The chain is built from TRBV20-1 and TRBJ2-3; 7 bases agree with TRBD2. This CDR3 spans 14 amino acids. With V trimmed by 5 bases and J by 0 bases, 5 bases remained unmatched. Germline assignment: CDR1 DFQATT and CDR2 SNEGSKA (reference sequence). The CDR3 is CSAPKLASTDTQYF. The CDR3 DNA is TGCAGTGCTCCCAAACTAGCGAGCACAGATACGCAGTATTTT.

The gene calls are TRBV6-1 and TRBJ1-1, with D possibly being TRBD1 (6 bases). V lost 6 bases, J lost 3 bases, and 17 bases lay in between. The CDR3 totals 15 residues. CDR1 MNHNS and CDR2 SASEGT come from the germline V gene. CDR3 DNA sequence: TGTGCCAGCAGGGAGACCTCCAGGGGAGACACTGAAGCTTTCTTT. Translation: CASRETSRGDTEAFF.

V is TRBV20-1 and J is TRBJ2-1; 10 nucleotides match TRBD2. J lost 6 bases, V lost 0 bases, and 8 bases had no gene match. There are 16 residues in the CDR3. CDR1 and CDR2 (germline): DFQATT, SNEGSKA (reference sequence). The CDR3 sequence: CSARDDLAGGRNEQFF. For the CDR3, the DNA is TGCAGTGCTAGAGATGATTTAGCGGGAGGCCGCAATGAGCAGTTCTTC.

J is TRBJ2-5 and V is TRBV5-6; 11 nucleotides align to TRBD2. The tail of the sequence fits TRBJ2-1 better, so the J call may be wrong. This CDR3 spans 19 amino acids. Germline V gene lookup returns CDR1 SGHDT and CDR2 YYEEEE. CDR3 in DNA: TGTGCCAGCAGCTTGGGTCGCCTAGCGGGAGGCAGCCTCTACAATGAGCAGTTCTTC. Translated, it gives CASSLGRLAGGSLYNEQFF.

The gene calls are TRBV4-1 and TRBJ2-2; D uncertain. V was cut by 8 bases and J by 1 base, with 11 bases left in between. The CDR3 is 14 residues long. From germline, CDR1 is MGHRA and CDR2 YSYEKL. The CDR3 nucleotides read TGCGCCAGCGGCTTGGAAAAGAACACCGGGGAGCTGTTTTTT. As protein: CASGLEKNTGELFF.

This clonotype was detected a few times. V is TRBV20-1 and J is TRBJ2-6; unclear D gene. Trimming took 4 bases from V and 3 from J, leaving 7 bases between them. CDR3 length: 13 residues. CDR1 DFQATT and CDR2 SNEGSKA come from the germline V gene (reference sequence). The CDR3 loop reads CSAKGLGANVLTF. For the CDR3, the DNA is TGCAGTGCTAAGGGCCTTGGGGCCAACGTCCTGACTTTC.

This clonotype has just a few counts. The chain uses TRBV7-2 and TRBJ2-3, with TRBD2 matching 8 bases. Losses at the gene ends were 1 base for V and 2 bases for J; bases not matched to a gene: 2. CDR1 and CDR2 from the germline V gene are SGHTA and FQGNSA. The CDR3 covers 15 residues. CDR3 loop: CASSLVLADTDTQYF. The CDR3 DNA reads TGTGCCAGCAGCTTAGTACTAGCGGACACAGATACGCAGTATTTT.

This clonotype was counted between two and nine times. This chain uses TRBV5-6 with TRBJ2-5; TRBD2 agrees at 8 bases. V dropped 0 bases and J dropped 2; count of bases not matched to a gene: 3. Germline V gives CDR1 SGHDT, CDR2 YYEEEE. This CDR3 contains 15 residues. CDR3 DNA: TGTGCCAGCAGCTTGGATGCTAGCGGGCAAGAGACCCAGTACTTC. Its translation: CASSLDASGQETQYF.

CDR3: CSAHRETGELFF. DNA of the CDR3: TGCAGTGCCCATCGGGAGACCGGGGAGCTGTTTTTT. V and J are TRBV20-1 and TRBJ2-2, with TRBD2 as a possible D gene (6 bases). Trimming stripped 6 bases from V and 5 bases from J, with 10 bases between. This CDR3 has 12 residues. Germline V gives CDR1 DFQATT, CDR2 SNEGSKA (reference sequence).